This T cell receptor beta chain was sequenced for a study of CD8 T cells in ankylosing spondylitis. Overall study results and limits: The disease-linked clones had a CD8+ phenotype and low blood frequencies.

The table lists this clonotype with many counts. Its antigen is still unknown. The CDR3 totals 12 residues. Germline V gene lookup returns CDR1 LNHNV and CDR2 YYDKDF (reference sequence). Trimming stripped 3 bases from V and 5 bases from J, with 7 bases between. A single record per CDR3 protein comes from TCRdb applying MiXCR to the 5' RACE reads. Of 250,000 to 350,000 distinct CDR3 sequences in the sample, 20% were seen once. This TCR was recovered from a male donor with ankylosing spondylitis or in good health (not recorded which). Sequenced input: blood, either unsorted or a sorted T cell fraction (not recorded which). The gene calls are TRBV15 and TRBJ2-5, with D unclear. CDR3 in amino acids: CATSRADETQYF. The CDR3 region has the DNA TGTGCCACCAGCAGGGCAGACGAGACCCAGTACTTC.